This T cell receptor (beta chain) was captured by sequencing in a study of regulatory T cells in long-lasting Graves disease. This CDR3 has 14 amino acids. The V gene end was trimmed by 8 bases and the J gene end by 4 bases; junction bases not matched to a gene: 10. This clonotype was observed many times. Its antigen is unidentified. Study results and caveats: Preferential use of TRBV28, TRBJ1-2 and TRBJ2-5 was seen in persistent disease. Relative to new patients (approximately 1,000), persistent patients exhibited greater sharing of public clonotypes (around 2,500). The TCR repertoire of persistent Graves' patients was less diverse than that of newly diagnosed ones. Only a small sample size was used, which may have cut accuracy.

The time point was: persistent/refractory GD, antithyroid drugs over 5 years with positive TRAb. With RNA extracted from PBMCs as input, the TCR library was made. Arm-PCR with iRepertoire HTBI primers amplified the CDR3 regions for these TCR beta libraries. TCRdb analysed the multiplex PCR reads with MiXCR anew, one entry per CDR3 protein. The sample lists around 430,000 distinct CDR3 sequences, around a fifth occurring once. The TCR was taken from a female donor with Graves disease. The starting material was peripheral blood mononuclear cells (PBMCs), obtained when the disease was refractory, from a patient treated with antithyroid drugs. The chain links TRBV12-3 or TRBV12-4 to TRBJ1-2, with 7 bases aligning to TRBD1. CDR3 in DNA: TGTGCCAGCCGGACCGGGCGACAGGGCTATGGCTACACCTTC. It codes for CASRTGRQGYGYTF.